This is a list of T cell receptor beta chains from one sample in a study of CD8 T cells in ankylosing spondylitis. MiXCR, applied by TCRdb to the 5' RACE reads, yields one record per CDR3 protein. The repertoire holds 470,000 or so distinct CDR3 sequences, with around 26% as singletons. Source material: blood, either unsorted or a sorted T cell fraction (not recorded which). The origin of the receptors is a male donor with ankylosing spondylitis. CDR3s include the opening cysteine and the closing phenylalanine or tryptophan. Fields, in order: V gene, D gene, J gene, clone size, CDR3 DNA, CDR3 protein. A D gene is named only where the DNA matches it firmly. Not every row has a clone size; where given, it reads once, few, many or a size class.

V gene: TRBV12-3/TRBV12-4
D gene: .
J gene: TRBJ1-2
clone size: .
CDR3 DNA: TGTGCCAGCAGTCCACGACAGGTTCGGGGCTATGGCTACACCTTC
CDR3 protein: CASSPRQVRGYGYTF

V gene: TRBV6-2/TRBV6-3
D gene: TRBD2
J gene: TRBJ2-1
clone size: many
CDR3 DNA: TGTGCCAGCAGGAGACTAGCGGGTCCCTACAATGAGCAGTTCTTC
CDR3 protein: CASRRLAGPYNEQFF

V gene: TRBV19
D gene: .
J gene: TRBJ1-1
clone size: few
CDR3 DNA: TGTGCCAGCCTACGTCTTCCAGGCACTGAAGCTTTCTTT
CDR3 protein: CASLRLPGTEAFF

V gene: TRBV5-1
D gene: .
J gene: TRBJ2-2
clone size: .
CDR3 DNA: TGCGCCAGCAGCAACGACAGAACTACCGGGGAGCTGTTTTTT
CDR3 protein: CASSNDRTTGELFF

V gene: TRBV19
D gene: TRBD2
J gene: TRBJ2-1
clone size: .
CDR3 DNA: TGTGCCAGTAGTATATCGGGAGGGATTGAGCAGTTCTTC
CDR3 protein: CASSISGGIEQFF

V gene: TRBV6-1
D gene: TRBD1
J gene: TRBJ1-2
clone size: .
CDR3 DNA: TGTGCCAGCAACTCAAGGACAGGCAGCAACTATGGCTACACCTTC
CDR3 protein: CASNSRTGSNYGYTF

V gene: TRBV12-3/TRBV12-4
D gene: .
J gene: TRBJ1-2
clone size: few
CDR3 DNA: TGTGCCAGCAGCCCGAGGACCATTAATGGGGGCTACACCTTC
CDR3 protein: CASSPRTINGGYTF

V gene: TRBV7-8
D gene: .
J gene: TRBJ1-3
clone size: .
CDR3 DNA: TGTGCCAGCAGCTTTCTTCCAGGACACTCTGGAAACACCATATATTTT
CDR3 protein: CASSFLPGHSGNTIYF

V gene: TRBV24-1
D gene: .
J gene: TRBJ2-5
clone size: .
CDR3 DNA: TGTGCCACCAGTGATTTGGAGGAGACCCAGTACTTC
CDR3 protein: CATSDLEETQYF

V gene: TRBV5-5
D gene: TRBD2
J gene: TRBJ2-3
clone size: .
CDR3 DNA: TGTGCCAGCACCCAACTAGCGCCTGGGGGTACAGATACGCAGTATTTT
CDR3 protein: CASTQLAPGGTDTQYF

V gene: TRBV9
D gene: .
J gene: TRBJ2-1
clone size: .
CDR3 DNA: TGTGCCAGCAGCGCCCTACCCCCCTACAATGAGCAGTTCTTC
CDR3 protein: CASSALPPYNEQFF

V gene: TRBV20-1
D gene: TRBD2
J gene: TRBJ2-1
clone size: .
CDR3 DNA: TGCAGTGCTAGAGATGGACTAGCGGGACGTGAGCAGTTCTTC
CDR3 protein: CSARDGLAGREQFF

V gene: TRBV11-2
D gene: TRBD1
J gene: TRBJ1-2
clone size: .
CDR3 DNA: TGTGCCAGCAGCTTATATAAGGGGGCGTCTCATGGCTACACCTTC
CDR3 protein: CASSLYKGASHGYTF

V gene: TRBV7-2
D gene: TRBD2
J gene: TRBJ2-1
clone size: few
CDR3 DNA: TGTGCCAGCACCAAAGCGGGACCTAATTACAATGAGCAGTTCTTC
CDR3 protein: CASTKAGPNYNEQFF

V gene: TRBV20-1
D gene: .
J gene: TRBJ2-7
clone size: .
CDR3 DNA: TGCAGTGCTATTCAGGGCGGCGGGGCCTACGAGCAGTACTTC
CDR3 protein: CSAIQGGGAYEQYF

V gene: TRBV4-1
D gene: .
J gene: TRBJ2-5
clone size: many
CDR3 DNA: TGCGCCAGCAGCCAAGATACTCGGGAGATAGAGACCCAGTACTTC
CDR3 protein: CASSQDTREIETQYF

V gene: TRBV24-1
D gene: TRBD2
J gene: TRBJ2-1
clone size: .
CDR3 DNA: TGTGCCACCAGTGATTTCCCGGGACTAGCGGACAAACACAATGAGCAGTTCTTC
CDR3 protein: CATSDFPGLADKHNEQFF

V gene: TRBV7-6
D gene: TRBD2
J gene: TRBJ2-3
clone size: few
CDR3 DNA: TGTGCCAGCAGCTTAGAAGCAGCGGGAGAGACAGATACGCAGTATTTT
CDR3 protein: CASSLEAAGETDTQYF

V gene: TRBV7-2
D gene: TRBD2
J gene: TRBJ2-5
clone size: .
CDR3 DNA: TGTGCCAGCAGCTTTAATGGGGGGGGGGAGACCCAGTACTTC
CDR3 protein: CASSFNGGGETQYF

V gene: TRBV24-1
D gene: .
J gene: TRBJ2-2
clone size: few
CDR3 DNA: TGTGCCACCAGTGTTACCGGGACACTGAACACCGGGGAGCTGTTTTTT
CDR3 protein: CATSVTGTLNTGELFF